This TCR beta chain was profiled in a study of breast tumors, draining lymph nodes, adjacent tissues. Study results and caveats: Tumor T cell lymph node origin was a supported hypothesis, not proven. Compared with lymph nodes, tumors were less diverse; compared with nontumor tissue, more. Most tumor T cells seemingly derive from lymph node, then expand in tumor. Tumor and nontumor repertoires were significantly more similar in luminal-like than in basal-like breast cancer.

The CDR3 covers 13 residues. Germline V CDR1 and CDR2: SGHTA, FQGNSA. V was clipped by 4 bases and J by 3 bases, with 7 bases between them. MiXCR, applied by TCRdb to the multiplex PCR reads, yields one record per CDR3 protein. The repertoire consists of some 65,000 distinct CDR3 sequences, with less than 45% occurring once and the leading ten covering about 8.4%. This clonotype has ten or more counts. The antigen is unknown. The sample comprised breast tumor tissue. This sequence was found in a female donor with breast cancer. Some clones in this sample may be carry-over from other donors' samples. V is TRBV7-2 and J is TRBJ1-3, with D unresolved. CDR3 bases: TGTGCCAGCAGCTCCCAGGTTGGAAACACCATATATTTT. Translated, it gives CASSSQVGNTIYF.